The present entry profiles one T cell receptor beta chain with its context. Its antigen is unidentified. Primers: 60 Vbeta forward and 13 Jbeta reverse. Here immunoSEQ multiplex PCR was the method, and the copy in TCRdb shows in-frame clones only, minus some. The sample yields more than 70,000 clones, less than 85% seen once. The sample belongs to a study of cytomegalovirus exposure and HLA in healthy donors. Study-level results: Among immune exposure information, only CMV serostatus was available.

Trimming removed 5 bases from V and 5 bases from J, with 15 bases in between. Germline V gives CDR1 MDHEN, CDR2 SYDVKM. The CDR3 is 15 residues long. This sequence joins TRBV28 and TRBJ2-2; possibly TRBD1 for D (6 bases). Sequencing was done on a sample of PBMCs. The sequence was obtained from a man aged 30 to 39 in good health and CMV-seropositive. The DNA for the CDR3 is TGTGCCAGCAGTATGGGACACCGAGGGACCGGGGAGCTGTTTTTT. Protein product: CASSMGHRGTGELFF.